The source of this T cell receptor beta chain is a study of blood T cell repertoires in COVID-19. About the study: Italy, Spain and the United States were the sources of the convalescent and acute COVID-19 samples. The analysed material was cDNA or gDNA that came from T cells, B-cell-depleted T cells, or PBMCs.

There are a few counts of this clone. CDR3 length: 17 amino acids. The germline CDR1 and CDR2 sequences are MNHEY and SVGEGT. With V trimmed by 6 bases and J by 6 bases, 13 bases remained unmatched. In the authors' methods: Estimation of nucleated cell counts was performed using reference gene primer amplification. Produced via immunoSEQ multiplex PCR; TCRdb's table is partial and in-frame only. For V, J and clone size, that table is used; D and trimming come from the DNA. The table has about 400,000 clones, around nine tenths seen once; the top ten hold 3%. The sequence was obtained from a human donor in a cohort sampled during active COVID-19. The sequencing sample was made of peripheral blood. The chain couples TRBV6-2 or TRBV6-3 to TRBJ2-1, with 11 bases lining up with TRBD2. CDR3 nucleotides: TGTGCCAGCAGCCCCCCGTCTCTAGCGGGAGGTCTCAATGAGCAGTTCTTC. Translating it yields CASSPPSLAGGLNEQFF.